These 22 T cell receptor beta chains were sequenced from one sample in a study of blood T cell repertoires in COVID-19. Here immunoSEQ multiplex PCR was the method, and the copy in TCRdb shows in-frame clones only, minus some. Of nearly 200,000 clones in the sample, about 88% were seen once. The sample was peripheral blood. These receptors originate from a woman aged 40 to 49 who had recovered from COVID-19.

The chain couples TRBV9 to TRBJ1-5; 9 nucleotides agree with TRBD1. The CDR3 contains 15 residues. Trimming at V came to 2 bases and at J to 6 bases, leaving 6 bases not matched to a gene. The V gene's germline CDR1 is SGDLS and CDR2 YYNGEE. CDR3 region: CASSVGTGLGQPQHF. As DNA, the CDR3 is TGTGCCAGCAGCGTGGGGACAGGGTTGGGTCAGCCCCAGCATTTT.

The chain links TRBV19 to TRBJ1-2; no clear D gene. The CDR3 loop spans 13 amino acids. The germline V gene encodes CDR1 LNHDA and CDR2 SQIVND (reference sequence). The ends were cut back, 3 bases at V and 5 bases at J, with 10 bases in the middle. CDR3 bases: TGTGCCAGTAGTATGGGCAGTCCATATGGCTACACCTTC. This sequence encodes CASSMGSPYGYTF.

Concerning this clone: One end of the junction does not line up with germline, which may come from a read error. CDR3 in amino acids: CASRKPRESYF. The CDR3 bases are TGTGCCAGCAGGAAACCCCGCGAATCCTACTTT. V and J are TRBV6-5 and TRBJ1-6; no clear D gene. This CDR3 has 11 amino acids. Per germline, CDR1 MNHEY and CDR2 SVGAGI.

V and J are TRBV2 and TRBJ1-1; a possible D gene is TRBD1 (6 bases). Trimming pared 6 bases from V and 8 bases from J, leaving 10 bases between. The CDR3 totals 11 residues. Germline CDR1 SNHLY, CDR2 FYNNEI. In DNA form, the CDR3 reads TGTGCCAGCAGCCAAGACAGGGAAGCTTTCTTT. Translating gives CASSQDREAFF.

V and J are TRBV7-2 and TRBJ2-2, with D unresolved. V was trimmed by 10 bases and J by 1 base, leaving 10 bases between them. The germline V gene encodes CDR1 SGHTA and CDR2 FQGNSA. CDR3 length equals 13 residues. The CDR3 DNA sequence: TGTGCCAACCTTGAGAGGAACACCGGGGAGCTGTTTTTT. This encodes CANLERNTGELFF. Full variable domain (remainder filled in from reference TRBV7-2 and TRBJ2-2): GAGVSQSPSNKVTEKGKDVELRCDPISGHTALYWYRQSLGQGLEFLIYFQGNSAPDKSGLPSDRFSAERTGGSVSTLTIQRTQQEDSAVYLCANLERNTGELFFGEGSRLTVL.

This clone has just one count. The genes are TRBV5-1 and TRBJ1-2; 7 bases are shared with TRBD1. The V and J ends lost 0 bases and 4 bases, in that order; junction bases with no gene match: 9. The CDR3 loop spans 16 amino acids. Looked up from germline, CDR1 is SGHRS and CDR2 is YFSETQ. DNA of the CDR3: TGCGCCAGCAGCTTGGAGGGGGCGGGACACTCCTATGGCTACACCTTC. This codes for CASSLEGAGHSYGYTF.

This chain uses TRBV4-2 with TRBJ2-5; D gene unclear. The V end was cut by 1 base, the J end by 1 base, with 10 bases between. In germline, CDR1 is LGHNA, CDR2 YNFKEQ. This CDR3 is built from 15 residues. The CDR3 bases are TGTGCCAGCAGCCAAGGTGGGCAGCCCCAAGAGACCCAGTACTTC. Translating gives CASSQGGQPQETQYF.

The gene calls are TRBV30 and TRBJ1-2; 7 bases align to TRBD1. The germline gives CDR1 GTSNPN, CDR2 SVGIG (reference sequence). The CDR3 totals 14 residues. The J segment lost 2 bases and the V segment lost 1 base, leaving 4 bases of the junction unmatched. The CDR3 nucleotides read TGTGCCTGGAGTGGACAGGGTCAGAACTATGGCTACACCTTC. Residues: CAWSGQGQNYGYTF.

The rearrangement links TRBV7-9 to TRBJ1-1; a possible D gene is TRBD1 (5 bases). V was trimmed by 3 bases and J by 1 base, leaving 9 bases between them. The CDR3 has 14 residues. Germline V gene lookup returns CDR1 SEHNR and CDR2 FQNEAQ (reference sequence). CDR3 sequence reads: CASSFPDRNTEAFF. Here the CDR3 DNA reads TGTGCCAGCAGCTTCCCAGACAGGAACACTGAAGCTTTCTTT.

This chain joins TRBV2 and TRBJ2-1, with TRBD1 matching over 7 bases. Germline lookup yields CDR1 SNHLY and CDR2 FYNNEI. The CDR3 is 16 amino acids. V shed 5 bases, J shed 4 bases, and the junction held 11 bases outside the gene matches. The CDR3 protein is CASSREPMTGYNEQFF. CDR3 DNA: TGTGCCAGCAGTCGCGAGCCCATGACAGGGTACAATGAGCAGTTCTTC.

The chain joins TRBV7-2 to TRBJ2-7; D gene ambiguous. There are 11 residues in the CDR3. The germline V gene encodes CDR1 SGHTA and CDR2 FQGNSA. V lost 6 bases to trimming and J lost 2 bases, with 5 bases between them. DNA for the CDR3: TGTGCCAGCAGTGGGCCCTACGAGCAGTACTTC. Protein sequence: CASSGPYEQYF. Variable domain in full (rest from reference TRBV7-2 and TRBJ2-7): GAGVSQSPSNKVTEKGKDVELRCDPISGHTALYWYRQSLGQGLEFLIYFQGNSAPDKSGLPSDRFSAERTGGSVSTLTIQRTQQEDSAVYLCASSGPYEQYFGPGTRLTVT.

This clone was recorded only once. The V call is TRBV28, the J call TRBJ1-3; 11 nucleotides align to TRBD1. Germline V CDR1 and CDR2: MDHEN, SYDVKM. The CDR3 runs to 18 residues. Trimming took 3 bases from V and 4 from J; bases not matched to a gene: 11. Here the CDR3 DNA reads TGTGCCAGCAGTTTCGCTGGGACAGGGGGGGTTGGGGGAAACACCATATATTTT. Translation: CASSFAGTGGVGGNTIYF. Looking up the rest from reference TRBV28 and TRBJ1-3 gives the full variable domain: DVKVTQSSRYLVKRTGEKVFLECVQDMDHENMFWYRQDPGLGLRLIYFSYDVKMKEKGDIPEGYSVSREKKERFSLILESASTNQTSMYLCASSFAGTGGVGGNTIYFGEGSWLTVV.

This chain links TRBV4-2 with TRBJ1-4; maybe TRBD1 (5 bases). CDR1 is LGHNA and CDR2 is YNFKEQ in the germline V gene. The CDR3 contains 15 residues. V dropped 2 bases and J dropped 8 bases, with 15 bases sitting between them. CDR3: CASSQLELGGEKLFF. CDR3 coding DNA: TGTGCCAGCAGCCAACTCGAGCTCGGGGGAGAAAAACTGTTTTTT.

The chain employs TRBV7-9 and TRBJ2-3; 10 positions agree with TRBD1. This CDR3 is built from 16 residues. V lost 3 bases, J lost 0 bases, and 3 bases stayed unmatched. Germline V gene sequence: CDR1 SEHNR, CDR2 FQNEAQ (reference sequence). The CDR3 reads CASSFGQGGSTDTQYF. DNA of the CDR3: TGTGCCAGCAGCTTTGGACAGGGGGGCAGCACAGATACGCAGTATTTT.

This chain links TRBV27 with TRBJ2-2; 8 bases align to TRBD1. The CDR3 sequence is 15 residues long. From germline, CDR1 is MNHEY and CDR2 SMNVEV (reference sequence). Trimming took 2 bases from V and 3 from J; bases not matched to a gene: 2. This CDR3 reads CASSLGTGYTGELFF. CDR3 sequence (DNA): TGTGCCAGCAGTTTAGGGACAGGCTACACCGGGGAGCTGTTTTTT.

The chain is built from TRBV7-2 and TRBJ1-4; D might be TRBD1 (5 bases). Between the trimmed V and J ends, which lost 1 base and 7 bases, there was a span of 13 bases. The CDR3 consists of 15 residues. Per germline, CDR1 SGHTA and CDR2 FQGNSA. The chain's CDR3 is CASSLVGLLGEKLFF. As DNA, the CDR3 is TGTGCCAGCAGCTTAGTGGGACTCCTCGGTGAAAAACTGTTTTTT.

V and J are TRBV28 and TRBJ1-6; D remains unclear. Trimming removed 10 bases at V and 7 bases at J, with 29 bases between. The CDR3 is 18 amino acids. The V gene's germline CDR1 is MDHEN and CDR2 SYDVKM. The CDR3 spells CATIKILEVHRVNSPLHF. CDR3 in DNA: TGTGCCACCATCAAAATCTTGGAGGTCCATCGGGTCAATTCACCCCTCCACTTT.

This clone was seen just once. The rearrangement joins TRBV19 to TRBJ2-7; 8 bases align to TRBD1. Trimming removed 5 bases from V and 5 bases from J; junction bases left unmatched: 5. CDR3 length: 13 residues. The V gene's germline CDR1 is LNHDA and CDR2 SQIVND (reference sequence). The CDR3 loop is CASSVMTGDEQYF. The DNA for the CDR3 is TGTGCCAGTAGTGTAATGACAGGGGACGAGCAGTACTTC.

The chain links TRBV9 to TRBJ2-1; 11 bases line up with TRBD2. Per the germline V gene, CDR1 is SGDLS and CDR2 is YYNGEE. With V trimmed by 3 bases and J by 8 bases, 4 bases remained unmatched. The CDR3 loop spans 14 amino acids. The CDR3 DNA reads TGTGCCAGCAGCGCTGCGACTAGCGGGGATGAGCAGTTCTTC. Its translation is CASSAATSGDEQFF.

The rearrangement joins TRBV7-9 to TRBJ2-7; maybe TRBD2 (5 bases). V gave up 0 bases and J gave up 4 bases, with 10 bases separating them. The germline gives CDR1 SEHNR, CDR2 FQNEAQ (reference sequence). The CDR3 consists of 14 residues. The DNA for the CDR3 is TGTGCCAGCAGCTTAGCGCCCCCGGGATACGAGCAGTACTTC. It is translated as CASSLAPPGYEQYF.

The rearrangement uses TRBV21-1 and TRBJ2-7; the DNA was not compared with TRBD2, the D call given in the table. TRBV21-1 is flagged as a pseudogene. This CDR3 has 14 amino acids. The CDR3 is CASSNIPVGSEQYF. CDR3 DNA: TGTGCCAGCAGCAACATACCGGTGGGGAGCGAGCAGTACTTC.

The chain is built from TRBV7-9 and TRBJ2-5, with D possibly matching TRBD1 (6 bases). CDR1 SEHNR and CDR2 FQNEAQ come from the germline V gene (reference sequence). The V and J ends lost 0 bases and 2 bases respectively, with 7 bases between them. The CDR3 contains 14 residues. The CDR3 spells CASSLADRQETQYF. The CDR3 DNA reads TGTGCCAGCAGCTTAGCGGACAGACAAGAGACCCAGTACTTC.